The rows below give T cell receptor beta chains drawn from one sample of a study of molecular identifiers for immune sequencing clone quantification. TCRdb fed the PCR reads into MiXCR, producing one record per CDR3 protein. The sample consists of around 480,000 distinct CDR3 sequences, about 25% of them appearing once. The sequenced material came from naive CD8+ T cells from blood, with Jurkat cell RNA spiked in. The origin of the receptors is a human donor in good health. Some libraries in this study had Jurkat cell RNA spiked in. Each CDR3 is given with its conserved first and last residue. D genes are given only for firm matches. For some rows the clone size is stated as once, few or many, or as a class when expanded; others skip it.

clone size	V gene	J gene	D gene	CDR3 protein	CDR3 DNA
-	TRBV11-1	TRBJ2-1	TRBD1	CASSQGQTNNEQFF	TGTGCCAGCAGCCAGGGACAGACTAACAATGAGCAGTTCTTC
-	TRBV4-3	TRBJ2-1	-	CASSQGDSLYNEQFF	TGCGCCAGCAGCCAAGGCGACTCCCTATACAATGAGCAGTTCTTC
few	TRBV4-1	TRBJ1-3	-	CASSQTERSSGNTIYF	TGCGCCAGCAGCCAAACAGAAAGGAGCTCTGGAAACACCATATATTTT
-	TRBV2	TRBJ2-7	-	CASSEGLISYEQYF	TGTGCCAGCAGTGAGGGACTGATCTCCTACGAGCAGTACTTC
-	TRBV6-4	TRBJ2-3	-	CASSDWGVGTDTQYF	TGTGCCAGCAGTGACTGGGGAGTGGGTACAGATACGCAGTATTTT
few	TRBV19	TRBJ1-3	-	CASSISGAGNTIYF	TGTGCCAGTAGTATTTCGGGAGCTGGAAACACCATATATTTT
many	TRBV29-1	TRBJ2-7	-	CSVEGTESSYEQYF	TGCAGCGTTGAAGGGACAGAGAGCTCCTACGAGCAGTACTTC
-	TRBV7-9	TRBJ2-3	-	CASSPANSSTDTQYF	TGTGCCAGCAGCCCAGCCAATTCTAGCACAGATACGCAGTATTTT
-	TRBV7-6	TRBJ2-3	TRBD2	CASAPSGIDTDTQYF	TGTGCCAGCGCCCCTAGCGGGATCGACACAGATACGCAGTATTTT
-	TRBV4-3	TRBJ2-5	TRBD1	CASSQGTGQGETQYF	TGCGCCAGCAGCCAAGGGACAGGGCAAGGAGAGACCCAGTACTTC
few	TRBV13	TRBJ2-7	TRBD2	CASSGTYGTSGSIYEQYF	TGTGCCAGCAGCGGAACATATGGGACTAGCGGGAGTATTTACGAGCAGTACTTC
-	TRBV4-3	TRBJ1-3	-	CASSQDMTSGNTIYF	TGCGCCAGCAGCCAAGATATGACGTCTGGAAACACCATATATTTT
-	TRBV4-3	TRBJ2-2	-	CASSQDLGFTVELFF	TGCGCCAGCAGCCAAGATTTAGGGTTCACCGTGGAGCTGTTTTTT
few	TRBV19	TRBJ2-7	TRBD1	CASSIKGQGPYEQYF	TGTGCCAGTAGTATTAAAGGACAGGGGCCCTACGAGCAGTACTTC
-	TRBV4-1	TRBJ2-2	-	CASSQEGGRNTGELFF	TGCGCCAGCAGCCAAGAAGGCGGAAGGAACACCGGGGAGCTGTTTTTT
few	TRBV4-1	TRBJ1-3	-	CASSRTTGSSGNTMCF	TGCGCCAGCAGCCGAACAACAGGGAGCTCTGGAAACACCATGTGTTTT
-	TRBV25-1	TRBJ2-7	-	CASSTTRRFYDEQYF	TGTGCCAGCAGCACGACCCGACGGTTTTACGACGAGCAGTACTTC
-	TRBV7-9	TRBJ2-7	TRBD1	CASRTTRWDSSYEQYF	TGTGCCAGCAGGACAACCCGATGGGACAGCTCCTACGAGCAGTACTTC
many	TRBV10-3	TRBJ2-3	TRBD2	CAISARTSGIPDTQYF	TGTGCCATCAGTGCGAGGACTAGCGGGATTCCAGATACGCAGTATTTT
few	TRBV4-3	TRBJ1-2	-	CASSPGVGGAYGYTF	TGCGCCAGCAGCCCGGGAGTTGGGGGGGCCTATGGCTACACCTTC
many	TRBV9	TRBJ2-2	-	CASSVAIGELFF	TGTGCCAGCAGCGTAGCGATCGGGGAGCTGTTTTTT
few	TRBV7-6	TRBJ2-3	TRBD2	CASSSNSGGGSDTQYF	TGTGCCAGCAGCTCCAATAGCGGGGGGGGCAGTGATACGCAGTATTTT
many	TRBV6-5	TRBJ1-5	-	CASSSAPGTSNQPQHF	TGTGCCAGCAGTTCAGCTCCAGGGACTAGCAATCAGCCCCAGCATTTT
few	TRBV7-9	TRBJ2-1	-	CASSSSALPREQFF	TGTGCCAGCAGCTCCTCCGCCCTTCCGCGGGAGCAGTTCTTC
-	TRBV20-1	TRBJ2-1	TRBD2	CSVRLAASYNEQFF	TGCAGTGTCCGACTAGCGGCCTCCTACAATGAGCAGTTCTTC
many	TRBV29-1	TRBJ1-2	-	CSVEGTTYGYTF	TGCAGCGTTGAAGGGACCACCTATGGCTACACCTTC
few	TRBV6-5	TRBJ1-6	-	CASSYIVEGNSPLHF	TGTGCCAGCAGTTACATCGTCGAGGGGAATTCACCCCTCCACTTT
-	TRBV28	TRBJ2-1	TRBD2	CASSSTWASGNEQFF	TGTGCCAGCAGTTCAACGTGGGCTAGCGGAAATGAGCAGTTCTTC
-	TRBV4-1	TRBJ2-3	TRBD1	CASSQERDRGRDTQYF	TGCGCCAGCAGCCAAGAACGGGACAGGGGGAGAGATACGCAGTATTTT
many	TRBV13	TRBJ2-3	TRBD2	CASEIAGRVSDTQYF	TGTGCCAGCGAGATAGCGGGAAGGGTATCAGATACGCAGTATTTT
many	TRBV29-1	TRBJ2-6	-	CSVEDYKSYSGANVLTF	TGCAGCGTTGAAGACTACAAGTCCTACTCTGGGGCCAACGTCCTGACTTTC
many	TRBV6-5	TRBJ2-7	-	CASSYRPEHYEQYF	TGTGCCAGCAGTTACCGGCCCGAGCACTACGAGCAGTACTTC
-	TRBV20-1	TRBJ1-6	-	CSARDMAGPNNSPLHF	TGCAGTGCTAGAGATATGGCGGGACCTAATAATTCACCCCTCCACTTT
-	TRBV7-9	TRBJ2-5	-	CASRGEGGETQYF	TGTGCCAGCAGAGGCGAGGGGGGTGAGACCCAGTACTTC
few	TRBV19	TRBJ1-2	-	CASSTEPEGVYGIYGYTF	TGTGCCAGTAGTACTGAACCCGAAGGGGTCTACGGTATCTATGGCTACACCTTC
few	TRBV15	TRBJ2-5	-	CATSRDMGVQETQYF	TGTGCCACCAGCAGAGATATGGGGGTCCAAGAGACCCAGTACTTC
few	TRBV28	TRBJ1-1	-	CATDLGGLMNTEAFF	TGTGCCACCGACCTGGGAGGCCTAATGAACACTGAAGCTTTCTTT
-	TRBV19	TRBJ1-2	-	CATLTGGVNYGHTF	TGTGCCACCTTGACTGGCGGTGTTAACTATGGCCACACCTTC
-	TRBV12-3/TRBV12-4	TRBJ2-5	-	CASSFAGTRETQYF	TGTGCCAGCAGTTTCGCAGGGACCAGGGAGACCCAGTACTTC
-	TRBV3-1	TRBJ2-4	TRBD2	CTSSQPTEGGRTKNIQYF	TGTACCAGCAGCCAACCTACGGAGGGAGGGCGGACCAAAAACATTCAGTACTTC
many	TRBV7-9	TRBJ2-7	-	CASSLASWEQYF	TGTGCCAGCAGCTTAGCATCGTGGGAGCAGTACTTC
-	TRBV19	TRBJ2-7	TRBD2	CASSPGGRNEQYF	TGTGCCAGTAGTCCGGGGGGTAGGAACGAGCAGTACTTC
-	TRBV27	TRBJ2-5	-	CASSSPGPWGETQYF	TGTGCCAGCAGTTCGCCGGGTCCCTGGGGGGAGACCCAGTACTTC
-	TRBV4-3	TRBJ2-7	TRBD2	CASSQDRLAGELSYEQYF	TGCGCCAGCAGCCAAGATAGGCTAGCGGGAGAGCTTTCCTACGAGCAGTACTTC
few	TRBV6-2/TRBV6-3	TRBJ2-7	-	CASSYWAYEQYF	TGTGCCAGCAGTTACTGGGCCTACGAGCAGTACTTC
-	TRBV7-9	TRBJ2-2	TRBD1	CASSFGTASNTGELFF	TGTGCCAGCAGCTTCGGGACAGCATCGAACACCGGGGAGCTGTTTTTT
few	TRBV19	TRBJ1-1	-	CASSIPAGRTEAFF	TGTGCCAGTAGTATACCGGCAGGGCGGACTGAAGCTTTCTTT
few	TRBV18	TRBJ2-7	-	CASSPAGHSYEQYF	TGTGCCAGCTCACCCGCAGGGCACTCCTACGAGCAGTACTTC
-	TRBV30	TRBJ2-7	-	CAWSRATIPTPHEQYF	TGTGCCTGGAGTCGAGCGACAATACCGACTCCCCACGAGCAGTACTTC
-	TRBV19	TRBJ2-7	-	CASSIGTSVGYEQYF	TGTGCCAGTAGTATTGGCACTAGTGTCGGCTACGAGCAGTACTTC
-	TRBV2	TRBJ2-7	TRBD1	CASTRTGGYEQYF	TGTGCCAGCACCCGGACAGGGGGCTACGAGCAGTACTTC
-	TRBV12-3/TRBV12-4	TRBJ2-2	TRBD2	CASSPPGGLSHTGELFF	TGTGCCAGCAGTCCCCCGGGAGGGCTAAGCCACACCGGGGAGCTGTTTTTT
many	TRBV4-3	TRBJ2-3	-	CASSQDRLATSTDTQYF	TGCGCCAGCAGCCAAGATAGGCTAGCGACTAGCACAGATACGCAGTATTTT
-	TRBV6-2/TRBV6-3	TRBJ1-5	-	CASSPRGGQNQPQHF	TGTGCCAGCAGCCCACGGGGAGGCCAGAATCAGCCCCAGCATTTT
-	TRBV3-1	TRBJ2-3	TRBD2	CASSQDGRVDTQYF	TGTGCCAGCAGCCAAGATGGGAGGGTAGATACGCAGTATTTT
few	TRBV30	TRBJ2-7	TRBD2	CAWRPPWGSGTSSYEQYF	TGTGCCTGGAGACCCCCCTGGGGTAGCGGGACTTCGTCCTACGAGCAGTACTTC
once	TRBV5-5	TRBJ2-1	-	CASSYGTATYNEQFF	TGTGCCAGCAGCTACGGGACCGCCACCTACAATGAGCAGTTCTTC